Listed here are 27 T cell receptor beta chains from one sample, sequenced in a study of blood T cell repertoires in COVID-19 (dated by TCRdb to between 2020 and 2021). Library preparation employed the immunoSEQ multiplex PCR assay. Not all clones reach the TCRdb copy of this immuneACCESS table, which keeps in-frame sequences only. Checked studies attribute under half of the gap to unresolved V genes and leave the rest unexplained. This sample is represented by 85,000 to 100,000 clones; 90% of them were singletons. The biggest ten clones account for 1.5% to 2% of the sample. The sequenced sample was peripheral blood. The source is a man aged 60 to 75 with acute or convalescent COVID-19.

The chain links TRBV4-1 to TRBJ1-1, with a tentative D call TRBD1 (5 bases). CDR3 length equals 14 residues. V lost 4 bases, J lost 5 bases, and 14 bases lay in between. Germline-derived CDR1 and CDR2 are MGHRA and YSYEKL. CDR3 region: CASSPIGGYTEAFF. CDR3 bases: TGCGCCAGCAGCCCTATCGGGGGATATACTGAAGCTTTCTTT.

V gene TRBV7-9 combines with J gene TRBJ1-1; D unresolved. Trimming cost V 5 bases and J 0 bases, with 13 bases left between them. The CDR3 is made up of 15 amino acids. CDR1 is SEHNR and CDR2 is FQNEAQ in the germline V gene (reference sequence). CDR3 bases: TGTGCCAGCAGCCCATCCCGGGGAATGAACACTGAAGCTTTCTTT. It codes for CASSPSRGMNTEAFF.

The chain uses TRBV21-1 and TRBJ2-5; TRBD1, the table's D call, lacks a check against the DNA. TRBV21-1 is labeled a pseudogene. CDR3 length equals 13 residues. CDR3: CASTERGQETQYF. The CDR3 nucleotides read TGTGCCAGCACCGAAAGGGGTCAAGAGACCCAGTACTTC.

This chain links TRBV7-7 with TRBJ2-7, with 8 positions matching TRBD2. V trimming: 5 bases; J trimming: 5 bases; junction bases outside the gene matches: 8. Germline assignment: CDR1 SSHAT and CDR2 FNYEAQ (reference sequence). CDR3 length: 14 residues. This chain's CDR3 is CASSAGAGDNEQYF. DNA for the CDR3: TGTGCCAGCAGCGCTGGAGCGGGGGATAACGAGCAGTACTTC.

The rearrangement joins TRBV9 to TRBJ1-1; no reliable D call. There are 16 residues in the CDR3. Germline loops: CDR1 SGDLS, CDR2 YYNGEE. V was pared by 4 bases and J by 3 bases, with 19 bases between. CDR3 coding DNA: TGTGCCAGCAGCATACCGGGTGGCGGGGAAGACACTGAAGCTTTCTTT. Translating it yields CASSIPGGGEDTEAFF.

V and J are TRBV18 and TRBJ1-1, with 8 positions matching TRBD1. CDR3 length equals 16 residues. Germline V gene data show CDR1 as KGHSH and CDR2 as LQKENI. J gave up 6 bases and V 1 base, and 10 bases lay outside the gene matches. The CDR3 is CASSPQSGGAGSEAFF. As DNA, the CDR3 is TGTGCCAGCTCACCACAATCAGGGGGCGCAGGGTCTGAAGCTTTCTTT.

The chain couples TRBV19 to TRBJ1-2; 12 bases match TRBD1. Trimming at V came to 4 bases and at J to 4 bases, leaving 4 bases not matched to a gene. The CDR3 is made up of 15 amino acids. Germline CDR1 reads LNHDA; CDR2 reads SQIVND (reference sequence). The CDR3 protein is CASSTPGQGAYGYTF. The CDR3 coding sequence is TGTGCCAGTAGTACCCCGGGACAGGGGGCCTATGGCTACACCTTC.

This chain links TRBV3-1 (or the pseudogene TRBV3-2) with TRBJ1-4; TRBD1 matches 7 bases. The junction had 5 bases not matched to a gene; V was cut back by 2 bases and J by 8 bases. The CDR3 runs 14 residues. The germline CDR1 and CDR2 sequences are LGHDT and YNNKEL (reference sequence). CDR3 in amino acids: CASSQQGRGEKLFF. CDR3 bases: TGTGCCAGCAGCCAACAGGGCAGGGGGGAAAAACTGTTTTTT.

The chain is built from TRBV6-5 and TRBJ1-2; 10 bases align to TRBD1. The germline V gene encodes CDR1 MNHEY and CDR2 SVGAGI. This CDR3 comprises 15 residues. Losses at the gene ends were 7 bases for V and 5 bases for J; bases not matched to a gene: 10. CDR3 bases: TGTGCCAGCATCAATAATCCGGGACAGGGGTATGGCTACACCTTC. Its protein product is CASINNPGQGYGYTF.

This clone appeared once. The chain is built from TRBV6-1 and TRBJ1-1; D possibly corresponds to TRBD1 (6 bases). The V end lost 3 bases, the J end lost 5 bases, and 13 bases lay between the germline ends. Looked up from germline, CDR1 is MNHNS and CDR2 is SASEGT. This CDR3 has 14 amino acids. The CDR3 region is CASSELGAKTEAFF. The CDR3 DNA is TGTGCCAGCAGTGAGCTGGGGGCGAAAACTGAAGCTTTCTTT.

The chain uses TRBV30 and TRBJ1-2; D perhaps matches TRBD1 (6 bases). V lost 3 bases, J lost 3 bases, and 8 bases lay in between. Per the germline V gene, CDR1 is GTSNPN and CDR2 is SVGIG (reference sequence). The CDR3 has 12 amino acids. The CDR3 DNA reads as TGTGCCTGGAGCGGGACATACTATGGCTACACCTTC. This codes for CAWSGTYYGYTF.

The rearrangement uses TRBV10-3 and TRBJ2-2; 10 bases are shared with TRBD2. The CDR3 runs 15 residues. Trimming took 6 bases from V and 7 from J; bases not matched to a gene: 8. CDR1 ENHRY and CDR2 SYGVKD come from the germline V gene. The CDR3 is CAISPAGGHRGELFF. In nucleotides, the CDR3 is TGTGCCATCAGCCCAGCGGGGGGGCATCGCGGGGAGCTGTTTTTT.

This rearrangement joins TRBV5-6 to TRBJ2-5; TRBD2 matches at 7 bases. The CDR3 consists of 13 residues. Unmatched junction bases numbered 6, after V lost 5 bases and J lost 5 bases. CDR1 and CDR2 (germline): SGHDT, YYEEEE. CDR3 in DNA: TGTGCCAGCAGAAGGGGAGGGGTGGAGACCCAGTACTTC. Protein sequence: CASRRGGVETQYF.

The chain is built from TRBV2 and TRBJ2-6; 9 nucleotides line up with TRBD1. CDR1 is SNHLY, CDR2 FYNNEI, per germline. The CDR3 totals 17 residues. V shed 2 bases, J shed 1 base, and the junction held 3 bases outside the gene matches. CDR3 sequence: CASSEKTGGSGANVLTF. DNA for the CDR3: TGTGCCAGCAGTGAAAAGACAGGGGGATCTGGGGCCAACGTCCTGACTTTC.

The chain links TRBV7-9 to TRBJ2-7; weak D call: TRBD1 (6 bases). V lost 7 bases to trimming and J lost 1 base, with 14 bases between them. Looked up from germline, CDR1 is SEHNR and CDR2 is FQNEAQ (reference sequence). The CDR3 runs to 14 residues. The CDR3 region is CASNLGGSSYEQYF. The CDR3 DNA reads TGTGCCAGCAACCTTGGGGGCAGTTCCTACGAGCAGTACTTC.

The CDR3 protein is CASSPLVPVGQGFSGANVLTF. For the CDR3, the DNA is TGTGCCAGCTCACCACTTGTTCCGGTAGGGCAGGGGTTCTCTGGGGCCAACGTCCTGACTTTC. The genes are TRBV18 and TRBJ2-6; the D gene is possibly TRBD1 (6 bases). There are 21 residues in the CDR3. CDR1 is KGHSH, CDR2 LQKENI, per germline. The germline V and J ends were trimmed by 1 base and 0 bases, with 22 bases remaining between them.

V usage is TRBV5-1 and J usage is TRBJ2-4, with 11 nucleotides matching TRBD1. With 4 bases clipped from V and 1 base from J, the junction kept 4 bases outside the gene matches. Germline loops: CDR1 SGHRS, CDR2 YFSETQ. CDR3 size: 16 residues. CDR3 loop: CASSPGQGAAKNIQYF. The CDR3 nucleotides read TGCGCCAGCAGCCCAGGACAGGGGGCGGCCAAAAACATTCAGTACTTC.

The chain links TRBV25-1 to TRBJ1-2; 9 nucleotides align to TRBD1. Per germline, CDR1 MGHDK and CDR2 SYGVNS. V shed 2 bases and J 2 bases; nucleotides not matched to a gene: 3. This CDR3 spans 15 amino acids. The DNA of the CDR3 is TGTGCCAGCAGTGAAGCCGGACAGGGGAACTATGGCTACACCTTC. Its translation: CASSEAGQGNYGYTF.

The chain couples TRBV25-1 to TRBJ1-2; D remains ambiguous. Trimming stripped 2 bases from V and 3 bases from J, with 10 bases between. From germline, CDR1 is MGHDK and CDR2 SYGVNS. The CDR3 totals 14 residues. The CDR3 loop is CASSERGRYYGYTF. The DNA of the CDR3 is TGTGCCAGCAGTGAAAGAGGCAGATACTATGGCTACACCTTC.

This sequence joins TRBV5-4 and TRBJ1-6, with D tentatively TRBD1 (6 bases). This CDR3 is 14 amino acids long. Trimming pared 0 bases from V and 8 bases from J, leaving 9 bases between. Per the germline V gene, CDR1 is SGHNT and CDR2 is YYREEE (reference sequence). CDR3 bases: TGTGCCAGCAGCTTGGGGGACAACCATTCACCCCTCCACTTT. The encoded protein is CASSLGDNHSPLHF.

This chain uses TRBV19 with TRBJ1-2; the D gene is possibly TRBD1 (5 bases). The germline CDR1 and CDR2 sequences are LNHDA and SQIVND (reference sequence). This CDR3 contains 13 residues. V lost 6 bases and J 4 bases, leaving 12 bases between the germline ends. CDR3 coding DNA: TGTGCCAGTAGACCGACAGACAGCTATGGCTACACCTTC. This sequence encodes CASRPTDSYGYTF. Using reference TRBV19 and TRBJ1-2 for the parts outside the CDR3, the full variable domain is DGGITQSPKYLFRKEGQNVTLSCEQNLNHDAMYWYRQDPGQGLRLIYYSQIVNDFQKGDIAEGYSVSREKKESFPLTVTSAQKNPTAFYLCASRPTDSYGYTFGSGTRLTVV.

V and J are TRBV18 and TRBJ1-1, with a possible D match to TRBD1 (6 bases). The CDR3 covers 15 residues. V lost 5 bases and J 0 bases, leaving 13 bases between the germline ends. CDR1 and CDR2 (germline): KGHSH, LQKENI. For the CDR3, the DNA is TGTGCCAGCTCATTTGGACAGATTATGAACACTGAAGCTTTCTTT. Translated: CASSFGQIMNTEAFF.

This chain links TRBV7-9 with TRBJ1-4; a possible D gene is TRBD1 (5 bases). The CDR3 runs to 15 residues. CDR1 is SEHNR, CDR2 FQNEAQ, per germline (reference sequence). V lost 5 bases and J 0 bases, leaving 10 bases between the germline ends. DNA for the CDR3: TGTGCCAGCAGCCCCAGGACAACAACTAATGAAAAACTGTTTTTT. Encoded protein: CASSPRTTTNEKLFF.

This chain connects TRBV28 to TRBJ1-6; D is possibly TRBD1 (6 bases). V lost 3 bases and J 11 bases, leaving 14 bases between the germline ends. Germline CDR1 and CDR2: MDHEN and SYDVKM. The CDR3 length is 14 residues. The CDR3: CASSFPQGVPPLHF. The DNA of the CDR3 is TGTGCCAGCAGTTTTCCACAGGGAGTGCCACCCCTCCACTTT.

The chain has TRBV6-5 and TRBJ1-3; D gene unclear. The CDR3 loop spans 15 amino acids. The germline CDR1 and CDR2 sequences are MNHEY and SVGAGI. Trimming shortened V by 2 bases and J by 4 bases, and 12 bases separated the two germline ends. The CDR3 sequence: CASSYAPNSGNTIYF. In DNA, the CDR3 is TGTGCCAGCAGTTACGCCCCTAATTCAGGAAACACCATATATTTT.

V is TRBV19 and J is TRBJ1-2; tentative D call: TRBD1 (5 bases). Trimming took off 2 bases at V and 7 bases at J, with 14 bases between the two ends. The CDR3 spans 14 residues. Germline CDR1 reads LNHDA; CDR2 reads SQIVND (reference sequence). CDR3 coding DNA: TGTGCCAGTAGTATACCCGTACAGGCTGGTGGCTACACCTTC. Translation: CASSIPVQAGGYTF.

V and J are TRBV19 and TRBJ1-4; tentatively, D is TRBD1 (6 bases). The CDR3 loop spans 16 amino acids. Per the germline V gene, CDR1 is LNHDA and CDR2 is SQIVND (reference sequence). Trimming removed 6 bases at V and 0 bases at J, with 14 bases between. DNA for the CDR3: TGTGCCAGTAGCCGTCGGACAGTAGCAACTAATGAAAAACTGTTTTTT. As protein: CASSRRTVATNEKLFF.